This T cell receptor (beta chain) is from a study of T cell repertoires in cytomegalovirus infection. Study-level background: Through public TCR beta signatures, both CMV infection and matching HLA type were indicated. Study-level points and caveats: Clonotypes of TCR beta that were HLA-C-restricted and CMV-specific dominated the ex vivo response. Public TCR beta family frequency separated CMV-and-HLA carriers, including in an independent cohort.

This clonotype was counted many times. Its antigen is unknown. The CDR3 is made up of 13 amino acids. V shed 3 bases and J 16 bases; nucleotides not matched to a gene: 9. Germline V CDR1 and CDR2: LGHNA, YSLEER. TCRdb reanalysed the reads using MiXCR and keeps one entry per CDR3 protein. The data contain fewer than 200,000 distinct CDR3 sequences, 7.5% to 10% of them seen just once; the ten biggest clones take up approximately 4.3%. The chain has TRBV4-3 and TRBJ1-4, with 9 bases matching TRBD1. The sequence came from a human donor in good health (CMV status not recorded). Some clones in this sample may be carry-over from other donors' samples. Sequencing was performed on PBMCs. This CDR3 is CASSHSTGGATFF. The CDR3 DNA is TGCGCCAGCAGCCATTCTACAGGGGGCGCAACGTTTTTT.